Shown below are 23 T cell receptor beta chains from a single sample sequenced in a study of T cell responses to AZD1222 COVID-19 vaccine. TCRdb's table, derived via immunoSEQ multiplex PCR, lists solely in-frame clones and lacks some. The table includes 95,000 to 110,000 clones, around 90% detected once. The sample was peripheral blood, taken on day 0 of AZD1222 vaccination. The source is an adult in good health.

The CDR3 region has the DNA TGTGCCAGCAGTTCAGGGGGCTCGGGCGCAGATACGCAGTATTTT. It specifies CASSSGGSGADTQYF. This rearrangement joins TRBV28 to TRBJ2-3, with TRBD1 matching 8 bases. Germline-derived CDR1 and CDR2 are MDHEN and SYDVKM. Germline trimming cut 4 bases from V and 4 bases from J; bases unmatched to any gene: 7. The CDR3 consists of 15 residues.

The sample holds one count of this clone. CDR3 DNA: TGTGCCAGCAGCTTGGCCGGACCATGGGCTGAAGCTTTCTTT. Amino acids: CASSLAGPWAEAFF. The chain is built from TRBV5-6 and TRBJ1-1; the D is unclear. Trimming left V 0 bases short and J 6 bases short, with 12 bases between. The CDR3 consists of 14 residues. CDR1 and CDR2 (germline): SGHDT, YYEEEE.

The chain has TRBV2 and TRBJ1-3, with D unclear. CDR1 SNHLY and CDR2 FYNNEI come from the germline V gene. This CDR3 is built from 10 residues. With 8 bases removed from V and 4 bases from J, the gap between germline ends came to 3 bases. The CDR3 sequence is CASAGNTIYF. CDR3 in DNA: TGTGCCAGCGCAGGAAACACCATATATTTT.

This clone was counted between two and nine times. This chain uses TRBV28 with TRBJ1-2; 9 bases agree with TRBD1. This CDR3 region has 16 residues. V lost 7 bases and J lost 4; bases outside the gene matches: 13. CDR1 MDHEN and CDR2 SYDVKM come from the germline V gene. The CDR3 protein is CASIFAGTGFVYGYTF. The DNA for the CDR3 is TGTGCCAGCATTTTCGCCGGGACAGGGTTTGTCTATGGCTACACCTTC.

CDR3 sequence: CASSPGPRRNNYGYTF. CDR3 nucleotides: TGTGCCAGCAGCCCGGGCCCGAGGCGGAATAACTATGGCTACACCTTC. This chain connects TRBV7-6 to TRBJ1-2; no firm D call. Per the germline V gene, CDR1 is SGHVS and CDR2 is FNYEAQ. The CDR3 runs 16 residues. V shed 5 bases and J shed 1 base, with 17 bases lying between them.

This chain links TRBV5-6 with TRBJ2-6; D tentatively reads TRBD1 or TRBD2 (5 bases each). This CDR3 contains 19 residues. V lost 5 bases to trimming and J lost 1 base, with 22 bases between them. Germline CDR1 SGHDT, CDR2 YYEEEE. The CDR3 nucleotides are TGTGCCAGCAGTTCCTCAGGGACGGATTATTTATCTGGGGCCAACGTCCTGACTTTC. Protein sequence: CASSSSGTDYLSGANVLTF.

V is TRBV4-2 and J is TRBJ1-4; 8 nucleotides align to TRBD1. Per the germline V gene, CDR1 is LGHNA and CDR2 is YNFKEQ. The CDR3 has 16 residues. Trimming cost V 0 bases and J 7 bases; bases outside gene matches: 7. The CDR3 sequence: CASSQEVTGTGEKLFF. CDR3 sequence (DNA): TGTGCCAGCAGCCAAGAAGTAACGGGGACAGGTGAAAAACTGTTTTTT.

This CDR3 is CASSLRPSGSIDEQYF. The DNA for the CDR3 is TGTGCCAGCAGCTTACGCCCTAGCGGGAGTATCGACGAGCAGTACTTC. The chain employs TRBV7-2 and TRBJ2-7, with 10 positions matching TRBD2. CDR1 SGHTA and CDR2 FQGNSA come from the germline V gene. This CDR3 is 16 amino acids long. V was clipped by 2 bases and J by 5 bases; unmatched bases: 9.

This chain links TRBV3-1 (or the pseudogene TRBV3-2) with TRBJ1-2; no firm D call. This CDR3 has 14 amino acids. The V and J ends lost 2 bases and 4 bases respectively, with 11 bases between them. The V gene's germline CDR1 is LGHDT and CDR2 YNNKEL (reference sequence). The CDR3 DNA follows: TGTGCCAGCAGCCAAATGTCGGGCGCCTATGGCTACACCTTC. It codes for CASSQMSGAYGYTF.

CDR3 region: CASSLFGAISGNTIYF. CDR3 sequence (DNA): TGTGCCAGCAGCTTGTTCGGGGCTATCTCTGGAAACACCATATATTTT. This sequence joins TRBV5-5 and TRBJ1-3, with D perhaps TRBD1 (5 bases). In germline, CDR1 is SGHKS, CDR2 YYEKEE (reference sequence). The CDR3 is 16 residues long. The V end was cut by 1 base, the J end by 0 bases, with 11 bases between.

V gene TRBV2 combines with J gene TRBJ1-5, with D perhaps TRBD1 (5 bases). Trimming shortened V by 6 bases and J by 0 bases, and 15 bases separated the two germline ends. CDR3 size: 16 residues. Germline CDR1 and CDR2: SNHLY and FYNNEI. The CDR3 region has the DNA TGTGCCAGCAGCCCTGACAGTCTCTATAGCAATCAGCCCCAGCATTTT. Translating it yields CASSPDSLYSNQPQHF.

The J gene is TRBJ1-6, the V gene TRBV3-1 (or the pseudogene TRBV3-2), with D possibly TRBD1 on 5 matching bases. Deletions cut 8 bases from V and 7 bases from J, with 15 bases between. Germline V lookup: CDR1 LGHDT, CDR2 YNNKEL (reference sequence). There are 14 residues in the CDR3. CDR3 region: CASATPWGNSPLHF. CDR3 DNA sequence: TGTGCCAGCGCGACTCCTTGGGGGAATTCACCCCTCCACTTT.

J is TRBJ2-2 and V is TRBV6-5, with unresolved D. Germline CDR1 is MNHEY and CDR2 is SVGAGI. This CDR3 region has 14 residues. Between the trimmed V and J ends, which lost 6 bases and 5 bases, there was a span of 13 bases. The CDR3: CASRDGSSTGELFF. DNA of the CDR3: TGTGCCAGCAGGGATGGAAGTTCTACCGGGGAGCTGTTTTTT.

This chain joins TRBV7-9 and TRBJ2-7; 10 positions agree with TRBD2. CDR3 size: 14 residues. J gave up 1 base and V 5 bases, and 2 bases lay outside the gene matches. Germline V lookup: CDR1 SEHNR, CDR2 FQNEAQ (reference sequence). This CDR3 reads CASSRTSGSYEQYF. In DNA form, the CDR3 reads TGTGCCAGCAGCCGGACTAGCGGATCCTACGAGCAGTACTTC. Drawing the rest from reference TRBV7-9 and TRBJ2-7, the complete variable domain is DTGVSQNPRHKITKRGQNVTFRCDPISEHNRLYWYRQTLGQGPEFLTYFQNEAQLEKSRLLSDRFSAERPKGSFSTLEIQRTEQGDSAMYLCASSRTSGSYEQYFGPGTRLTVT.

This sequence joins TRBV4-3 and TRBJ1-1, with 7 nucleotides matching TRBD1. In germline, CDR1 is LGHNA, CDR2 YSLEER. Unmatched junction bases numbered 3, after V lost 1 base and J lost 4 bases. The CDR3 covers 14 residues. The CDR3 sequence is CASSQAGGSTEAFF. CDR3 nucleotide sequence: TGCGCCAGCAGCCAAGCAGGGGGGAGCACTGAAGCTTTCTTT.

This chain links TRBV3-1 (or the pseudogene TRBV3-2) with TRBJ1-2; tentatively, D is TRBD1 (6 bases). CDR1 LGHDT and CDR2 YNNKEL come from the germline V gene (reference sequence). This CDR3 has 16 residues. V lost 1 base, J lost 7 bases, and 19 bases lay in between. The CDR3 loop is CASSQVSISGAGGYTF. CDR3 DNA: TGTGCCAGCAGCCAAGTATCGATCTCGGGGGCGGGTGGCTACACCTTC.

This chain links TRBV6-5 with TRBJ1-6; 9 nucleotides align to TRBD1. The CDR3 length is 16 residues. Trimming took 4 bases from V and 10 from J; bases not matched to a gene: 11. Germline CDR1 and CDR2: MNHEY and SVGAGI. CDR3 in amino acids: CASSLYPGQGDSPLHF. The CDR3 DNA follows: TGTGCCAGCAGTTTATACCCGGGACAGGGTGACTCACCCCTCCACTTT.

J is TRBJ2-3 and V is TRBV9; no reliable D call. The V gene's germline CDR1 is SGDLS and CDR2 YYNGEE. Trimming took off 8 bases at V and 2 bases at J, with 9 bases between the two ends. This CDR3 contains 12 residues. In DNA, the CDR3 is TGTGCCAGTCGACGCATCACAGATACGCAGTATTTT. Its translation: CASRRITDTQYF.

This chain joins TRBV7-2 and TRBJ1-4; TRBD1 matches 7 bases. The CDR3 contains 14 residues. Germline CDR1 is SGHTA and CDR2 is FQGNSA. The V segment lost 6 bases and the J segment 6 bases; nucleotides outside the gene matches: 7. This chain's CDR3 is CASSSTGPDEKLFF. The CDR3 coding sequence is TGTGCCAGCAGTTCGACAGGGCCGGATGAAAAACTGTTTTTT. Supplemented by reference TRBV7-2 and TRBJ1-4, the full variable domain reads GAGVSQSPSNKVTEKGKDVELRCDPISGHTALYWYRQSLGQGLEFLIYFQGNSAPDKSGLPSDRFSAERTGGSVSTLTIQRTQQEDSAVYLCASSSTGPDEKLFFGSGTQLSVL.

A single count supports this clone. This sequence joins TRBV7-9 and TRBJ1-2; no clear D gene. The CDR3 is 13 residues long. CDR1 and CDR2 (germline): SEHNR, FQNEAQ (reference sequence). V was cut by 1 base and J by 4 bases, with 7 bases left in between. CDR3 sequence reads: CASSLGEAYGYTF. DNA for the CDR3: TGTGCCAGCAGCTTAGGAGAGGCCTATGGCTACACCTTC.

The chain links TRBV27 to TRBJ2-2, with 9 bases aligning to TRBD2. Germline assignment: CDR1 MNHEY and CDR2 SMNVEV (reference sequence). Unmatched junction bases numbered 13, after V lost 5 bases and J lost 6 bases. The CDR3 has 17 amino acids. CDR3 DNA: TGTGCCAGCAGTCTCCATAATTTTAGCGGGAGACCCGGGGAGCTGTTTTTT. This translates into CASSLHNFSGRPGELFF.

The V and J genes are TRBV7-6 and TRBJ2-5; 8 bases are a match to TRBD1. The germline CDR1 and CDR2 sequences are SGHVS and FNYEAQ. J was trimmed by 5 bases and V by 5 bases; bases with no gene match: 10. The CDR3 runs to 15 residues. This CDR3 is CASSGGTGQGETQYF. CDR3 DNA: TGTGCCAGCAGCGGAGGGACAGGCCAAGGGGAGACCCAGTACTTC.

The V gene is TRBV9, the J gene TRBJ2-1; 7 bases map to TRBD2. The V segment lost 7 bases and the J segment 0 bases; nucleotides outside the gene matches: 10. The CDR3 consists of 16 residues. Germline CDR1 SGDLS, CDR2 YYNGEE. The CDR3 DNA reads TGTGCCAGCGGGGGAGGGAGGGGTAGCTCCTACAATGAGCAGTTCTTC. Residues: CASGGGRGSSYNEQFF. The whole variable domain, remainder taken from reference TRBV9 and TRBJ2-1, is DSGVTQTPKHLITATGQRVTLRCSPRSGDLSVYWYQQSLDQGLQFLIQYYNGEERAKGNILERFSAQQFPDLHSELNLSSLELGDSALYFCASGGGRGSSYNEQFFGPGTRLTVL.